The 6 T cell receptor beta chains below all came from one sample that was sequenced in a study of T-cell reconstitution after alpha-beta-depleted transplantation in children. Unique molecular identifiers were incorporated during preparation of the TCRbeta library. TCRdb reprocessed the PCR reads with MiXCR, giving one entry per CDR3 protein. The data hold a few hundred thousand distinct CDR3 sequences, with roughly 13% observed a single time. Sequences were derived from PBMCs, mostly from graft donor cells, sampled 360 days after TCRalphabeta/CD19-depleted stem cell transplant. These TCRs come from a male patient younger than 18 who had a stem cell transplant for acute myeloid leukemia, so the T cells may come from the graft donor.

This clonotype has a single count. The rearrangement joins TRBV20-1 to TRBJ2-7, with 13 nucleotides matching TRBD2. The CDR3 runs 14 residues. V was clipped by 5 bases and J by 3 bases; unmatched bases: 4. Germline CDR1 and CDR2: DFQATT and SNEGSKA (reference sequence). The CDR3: CSAGRTSGSYEQYF. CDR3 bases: TGCAGTGCTGGACGGACTAGCGGGAGCTACGAGCAGTACTTC.

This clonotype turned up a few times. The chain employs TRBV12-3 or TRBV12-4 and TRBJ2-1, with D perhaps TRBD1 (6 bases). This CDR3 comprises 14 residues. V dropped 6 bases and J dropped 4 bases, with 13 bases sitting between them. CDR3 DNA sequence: TGTGCCAGCAGGCCGGACAGACCTTACAATGAGCAGTTCTTC. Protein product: CASRPDRPYNEQFF.

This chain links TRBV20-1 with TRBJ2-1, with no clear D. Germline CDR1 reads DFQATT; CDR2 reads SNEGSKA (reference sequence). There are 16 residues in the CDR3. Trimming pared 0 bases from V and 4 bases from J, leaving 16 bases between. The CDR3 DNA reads TGCAGTGCTAGAGATCCTGGACCCCGAGAGTACAATGAGCAGTTCTTC. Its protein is CSARDPGPREYNEQFF.

The CDR3 sequence is CASSLVGRTADTQYF. In DNA form, the CDR3 reads TGTGCCAGCAGCTTGGTTGGTAGAACGGCAGATACGCAGTATTTT. The chain combines TRBV5-4 with TRBJ2-3; D remains unclear. The CDR3 covers 15 residues. The V end lost 0 bases, the J end lost 4 bases, and 12 bases lay between the germline ends. Germline-derived CDR1 and CDR2 are SGHNT and YYREEE (reference sequence).

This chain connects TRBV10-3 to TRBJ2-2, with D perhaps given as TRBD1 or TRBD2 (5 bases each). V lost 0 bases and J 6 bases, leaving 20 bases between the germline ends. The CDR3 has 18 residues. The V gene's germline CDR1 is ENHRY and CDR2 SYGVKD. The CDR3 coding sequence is TGTGCCATCAGTGAGTCGCCCCCTAGCTGGGGGTGGGCCGGGGAGCTGTTTTTT. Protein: CAISESPPSWGWAGELFF.

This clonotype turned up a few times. The CDR3 sequence is CSAILSGRWLETQYF. The DNA of the CDR3 is TGCAGTGCTATATTAAGCGGGAGGTGGTTGGAGACCCAGTACTTC. V gene TRBV20-1 combines with J gene TRBJ2-5; 9 bases line up with TRBD2. The CDR3 is 15 residues long. CDR1 and CDR2 (germline): DFQATT, SNEGSKA (reference sequence). The trim removed 4 bases at V and 5 bases at J, leaving 11 bases unmatched.